Listed below are T cell receptor beta chains from one sample, sequenced in a study of T cell changes during pregnancy in multiple sclerosis. The repertoire was sequenced with immunoSEQ multiplex PCR; TCRdb's copy has only in-frame clones and lacks some. The sample comprises tens of thousands of clones, about nine tenths of which are singletons, and roughly 0.5% rests with the top ten. Sequenced here: CD4+ T cells from peripheral blood mononuclear cells, sampled in the second trimester of pregnancy. The receptor set was obtained from a female donor in good health, enrolled as a control in a pregnancy study. Both conserved end residues are part of each CDR3. The order of the fields is V gene, D gene, clone size, J gene, CDR3 DNA, CDR3 protein. D genes are given only for firm matches. Some rows mark clone size as missing; the rest say once, few, many or name a class of expanded clone.

V: TRBV12-1
D: -
size: -
J: TRBJ2-7
DNA: TGTGCCAGCAGCTTTAATTCCCCCCCTCCCTACGAGCAGTACTTC
CDR3: CASSFNSPPPYEQYF

V: TRBV5-6
D: TRBD2
size: -
J: TRBJ2-1
DNA: TGTGCCAGCAGCCACCCTTATAGCGGGGGGGCTTATGAGCAGTTCTTC
CDR3: CASSHPYSGGAYEQFF

V: TRBV7-2
D: -
size: -
J: TRBJ2-3
DNA: TGTGCCAGCAGCTTAGTTGCGGTGTCGGCAGATACGCAGTATTTT
CDR3: CASSLVAVSADTQYF

V: TRBV7-2
D: -
size: -
J: TRBJ1-5
DNA: TGTGCCAGCAGCTTAGGCGTCGGCGGAAATCAGCCCCAGCATTTT
CDR3: CASSLGVGGNQPQHF

V: TRBV6-1
D: TRBD1
size: -
J: TRBJ1-1
DNA: TGTGCCAGCATATCACCGGGACAGGCCATGGAAGCTTTCTTT
CDR3: CASISPGQAMEAFF

V: TRBV7-9
D: -
size: -
J: TRBJ1-2
DNA: TGTGCCAGCAGCTTAGTGGCAGGGCCCTATGGCTACACCTTC
CDR3: CASSLVAGPYGYTF

V: TRBV13
D: -
size: -
J: TRBJ2-7
DNA: TGTGCCAGCAGCTTATTTAGCTGGCAGGGAAAACTCGAGCAGTACTTC
CDR3: CASSLFSWQGKLEQYF

V: TRBV2
D: -
size: -
J: TRBJ2-1
DNA: TGTGCCAGCCACCAGGCGAATGAGCAGTTCTTC
CDR3: CASHQANEQFF

V: TRBV25-1
D: -
size: -
J: TRBJ1-4
DNA: TGTGCCAGCAGCCCCCCTATGGGCGCCAATGAAAAACTGTTTTTT
CDR3: CASSPPMGANEKLFF

V: TRBV10-3
D: TRBD1
size: -
J: TRBJ1-6
DNA: TGTGCCATCAGGCGGGACAGGGGAAGATCACCCCTCCACTTT
CDR3: CAIRRDRGRSPLHF

V: TRBV6-6
D: TRBD1
size: -
J: TRBJ1-4
DNA: TGTGCCAGCAGGACCGGGACAGGGGGTGAAAAACTGTTTTTT
CDR3: CASRTGTGGEKLFF

V: TRBV19
D: TRBD2
size: -
J: TRBJ2-7
DNA: TGTGCCTCCCCCCAGCTAGCGGGAGTACGGGAGCAGTACTTC
CDR3: CASPQLAGVREQYF

V: TRBV27
D: -
size: -
J: TRBJ1-5
DNA: TGTGCCAGCAGCAGTTCCAAAAGGGGGGGAAATAGCAATCAGCCCCAGCATTTT
CDR3: CASSSSKRGGNSNQPQHF

V: TRBV7-9
D: -
size: once
J: TRBJ1-1
DNA: TGTGCCAGCAGAAGCCACCTAACGAACACTGAAGCTTTCTTT
CDR3: CASRSHLTNTEAFF

V: TRBV10-3
D: TRBD1
size: -
J: TRBJ2-3
DNA: TGTGCCATCAGTGGGACAGGGGGCGGGTTGAGCACAGATACGCAGTATTTT
CDR3: CAISGTGGGLSTDTQYF

V: TRBV7-9
D: TRBD1
size: -
J: TRBJ1-5
DNA: TGTGCCAGCAGCGCCAGACAGGGGGATCAGCCCCAGCATTTT
CDR3: CASSARQGDQPQHF

V: TRBV21-1
D: -
size: -
J: TRBJ2-5
DNA: TGTGCCAGCAGCAATTTGTGTGCGAAACAAGAGACCCAGTACTTC
CDR3: CASSNLCAKQETQYF

V: TRBV7-3
D: -
size: -
J: TRBJ1-6
DNA: TGTGCCAGCAGCTTAACAGCAGGGAATTCACCCCTCCACTTT
CDR3: CASSLTAGNSPLHF

V: TRBV6-6
D: -
size: -
J: TRBJ2-2
DNA: TGTGCCAGCAGTTACAGAGCTAGCGCGAACACCGGGGAGCTGTTTTTT
CDR3: CASSYRASANTGELFF

V: TRBV5-6
D: -
size: few
J: TRBJ1-4
DNA: TGTGCCAGCAGCGCCCGTTCGGGAGCTAATGAAAAACTGTTTTTT
CDR3: CASSARSGANEKLFF

V: TRBV18
D: -
size: -
J: TRBJ2-3
DNA: TGTGCCAGCTCACCACCATGGGGGCATAGCACAGATACGCAGTATTTT
CDR3: CASSPPWGHSTDTQYF

V: TRBV2
D: TRBD1
size: -
J: TRBJ2-3
DNA: TGTGCCAGCAGCCGACAGGGGATAACAGATACGCAGTATTTT
CDR3: CASSRQGITDTQYF

V: TRBV5-1
D: -
size: -
J: TRBJ1-5
DNA: TGCGCCAGCAGCTTGGGGGGGGTAGGTGTGGATAGCAATCAGCCCCAGCATTTT
CDR3: CASSLGGVGVDSNQPQHF

V: TRBV6-1
D: -
size: -
J: TRBJ1-1
DNA: TGTGCCAGCAGTGATGCGGAAAGAGTCTGGATAGCTTTCTTT
CDR3: CASSDAERVWIAFF

V: TRBV18
D: TRBD2
size: -
J: TRBJ2-7
DNA: TGTGCCAGCTCACTAGGGACTAGTAACTACGAGCAGTACTTC
CDR3: CASSLGTSNYEQYF

V: TRBV7-8
D: TRBD2
size: -
J: TRBJ2-1
DNA: TGTGCCAGCAGCTTAGTTGGTAGCGGGAGGGTGACTTACAATGAGCAGTTCTTC
CDR3: CASSLVGSGRVTYNEQFF